This TCR beta chain was identified during a study of cytomegalovirus exposure and HLA in healthy donors. Study-level points and caveats: Cytomegalovirus association was listed for under 200 TCR beta chains.

Concerning this clone: The antigen is undetermined.

Sequencing was performed with immunoSEQ multiplex PCR; in TCRdb, only in-frame clones are kept and a portion is missing. The sample consists of roughly 310,000 clones, roughly 87% of them appearing once. This clonotype was sampled from a man younger than 45 in good health and CMV-seronegative. The sequenced material came from PBMCs.

The CDR3 protein is CASSSRSNRARETQYF. As DNA, the CDR3 is TGTGCCAGCAGCTCCCGCTCGAACCGCGCGAGAGAGACCCAGTACTTC. The chain has TRBV7-2 and TRBJ2-5; D not resolved. The germline V and J ends were trimmed by 4 bases and 4 bases, with 19 bases remaining between them. Germline-derived CDR1 and CDR2 are SGHTA and FQGNSA. CDR3 size: 16 residues.